This T cell receptor (beta chain) emerged from a study of identical twins. This clonotype was detected a few times. TCRdb re-derived calls from the 5' RACE reads in MiXCR, one entry per CDR3 protein. Of approximately 250,000 distinct CDR3 sequences listed, approximately 7.1% are singletons. V lost 1 base to trimming and J lost 7 bases, with 5 bases between them. The length of the CDR3 is 12 residues. Germline loops: CDR1 WNHNN, CDR2 SYGVQD (reference sequence). The same data also contributed to another study, on T cells expressing NK-cell markers.

The sequenced sample consisted of CD8+ T cells sorted from blood. This chain uses TRBV10-1 with TRBJ2-1; D remains unclear. The receptor comes from a woman under 30 in good health. The CDR3 here is CASSEYGNEQFF. The CDR3, as DNA: TGCGCCAGCAGTGAGTACGGGAATGAGCAGTTCTTC.